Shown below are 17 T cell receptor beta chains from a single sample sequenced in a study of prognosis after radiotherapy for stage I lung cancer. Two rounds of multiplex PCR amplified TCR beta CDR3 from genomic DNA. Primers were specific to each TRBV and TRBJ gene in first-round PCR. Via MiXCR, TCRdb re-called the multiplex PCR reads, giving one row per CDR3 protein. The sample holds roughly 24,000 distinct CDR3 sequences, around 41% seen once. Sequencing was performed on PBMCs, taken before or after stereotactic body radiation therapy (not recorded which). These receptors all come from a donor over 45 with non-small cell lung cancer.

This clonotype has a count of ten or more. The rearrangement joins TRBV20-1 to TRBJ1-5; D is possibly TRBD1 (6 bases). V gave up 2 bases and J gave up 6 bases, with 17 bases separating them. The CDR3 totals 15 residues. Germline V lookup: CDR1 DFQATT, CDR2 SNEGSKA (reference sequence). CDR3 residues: CSARRWPGEVQPQHF. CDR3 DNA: TGCAGTGCTAGAAGGTGGCCAGGGGAGGTTCAGCCCCAGCATTTT.

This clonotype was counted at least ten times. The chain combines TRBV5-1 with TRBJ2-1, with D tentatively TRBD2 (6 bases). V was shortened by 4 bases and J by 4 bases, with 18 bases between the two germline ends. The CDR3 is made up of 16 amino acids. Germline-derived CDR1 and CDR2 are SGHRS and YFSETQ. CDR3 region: CASSPFAGGVYNEQFF. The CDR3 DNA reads TGCGCCAGCAGCCCCTTTGCGGGCGGGGTTTACAATGAGCAGTTCTTC.

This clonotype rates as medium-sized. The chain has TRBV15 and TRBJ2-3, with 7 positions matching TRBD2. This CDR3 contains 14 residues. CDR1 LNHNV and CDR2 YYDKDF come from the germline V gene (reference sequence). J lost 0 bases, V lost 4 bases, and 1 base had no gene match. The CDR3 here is CATSNSGSTDTQYF. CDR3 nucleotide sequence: TGTGCCACCAGCAATAGCGGGAGCACAGATACGCAGTATTTT.

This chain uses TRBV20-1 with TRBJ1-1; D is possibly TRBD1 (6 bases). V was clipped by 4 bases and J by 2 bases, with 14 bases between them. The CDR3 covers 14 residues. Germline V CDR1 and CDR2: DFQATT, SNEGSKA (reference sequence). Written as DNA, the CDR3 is TGCAGTGCTAAAAAGGACAGCATTAACACTGAAGCTTTCTTT. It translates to CSAKKDSINTEAFF.

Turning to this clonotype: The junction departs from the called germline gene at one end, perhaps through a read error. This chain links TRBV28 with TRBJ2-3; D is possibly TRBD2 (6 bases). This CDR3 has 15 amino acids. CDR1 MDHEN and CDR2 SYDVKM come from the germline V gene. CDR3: CASGSTRDLADTRYF. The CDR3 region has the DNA TGTGCCAGCGGTTCCACCCGGGACTTAGCAGATACGCGGTATTTT.

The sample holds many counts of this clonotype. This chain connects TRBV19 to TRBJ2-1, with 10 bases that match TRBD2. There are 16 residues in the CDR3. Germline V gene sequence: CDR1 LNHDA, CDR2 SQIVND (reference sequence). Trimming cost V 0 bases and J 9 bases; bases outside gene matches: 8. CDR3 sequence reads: CASSIDRASGRGEQFF. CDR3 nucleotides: TGTGCCAGTAGTATAGATCGGGCTAGCGGGAGAGGTGAGCAGTTCTTC.

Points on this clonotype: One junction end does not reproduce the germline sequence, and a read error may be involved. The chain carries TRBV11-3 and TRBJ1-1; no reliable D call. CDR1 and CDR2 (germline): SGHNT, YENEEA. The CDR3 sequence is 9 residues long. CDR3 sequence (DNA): TGTGTCAGCCAGGTTGAAGCTTTCTTT. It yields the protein CVSQVEAFF.

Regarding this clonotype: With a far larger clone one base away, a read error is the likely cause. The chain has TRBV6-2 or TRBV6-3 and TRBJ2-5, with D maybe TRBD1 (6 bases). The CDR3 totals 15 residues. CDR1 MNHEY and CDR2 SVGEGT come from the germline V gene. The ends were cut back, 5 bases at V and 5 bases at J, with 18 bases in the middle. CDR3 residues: CASSHYRVVGETQYF. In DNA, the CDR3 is TGTGCCAGCAGTCATTACAGGGTTGTTGGGGAGACCCAGTACTTC.

The CDR3 protein is CASSYSGTSFF. The CDR3 region has the DNA TGTGCCAGCAGTTACAGCGGGACCTCGTTCTTC. This chain connects TRBV6-2 or TRBV6-3 to TRBJ2-1; 7 bases align to TRBD2. J lost 15 bases, V lost 2 bases, and 4 bases had no gene match. The germline V gene has CDR1 MNHEY and CDR2 SVGEGT. CDR3 length equals 11 residues.

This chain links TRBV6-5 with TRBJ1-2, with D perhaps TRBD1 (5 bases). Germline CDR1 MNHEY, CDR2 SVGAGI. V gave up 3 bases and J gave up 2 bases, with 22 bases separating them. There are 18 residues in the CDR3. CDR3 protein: CASSYLQGPGTINYGYTF. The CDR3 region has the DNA TGTGCCAGCAGTTATCTGCAGGGACCGGGGACTATAAACTATGGCTACACCTTC.

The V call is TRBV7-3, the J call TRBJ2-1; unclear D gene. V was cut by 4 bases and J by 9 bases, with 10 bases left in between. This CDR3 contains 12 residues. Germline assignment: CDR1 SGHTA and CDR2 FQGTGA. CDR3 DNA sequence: TGTGCCAGCAGCTCCTCTCGGGTTGAGCAGTTCTTC. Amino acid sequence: CASSSSRVEQFF.

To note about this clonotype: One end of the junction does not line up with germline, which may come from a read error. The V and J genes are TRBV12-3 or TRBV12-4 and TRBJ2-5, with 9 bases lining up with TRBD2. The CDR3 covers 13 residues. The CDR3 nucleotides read TGTTCCAGCAGTTTCTTAGCGGGAGATACCCAGTACTTC. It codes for CSSSFLAGDTQYF.

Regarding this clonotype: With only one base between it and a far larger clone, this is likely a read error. Here the CDR3 reads CASSYIGNTESFF. DNA of the CDR3: TGTGCCAGCAGTTATATCGGGAACACTGAATCTTTCTTT. The V call is TRBV6-2 or TRBV6-3, the J call TRBJ1-1; the D is unclear. CDR1 is MNHEY, CDR2 SVGEGT, per germline. The length of the CDR3 is 13 residues.

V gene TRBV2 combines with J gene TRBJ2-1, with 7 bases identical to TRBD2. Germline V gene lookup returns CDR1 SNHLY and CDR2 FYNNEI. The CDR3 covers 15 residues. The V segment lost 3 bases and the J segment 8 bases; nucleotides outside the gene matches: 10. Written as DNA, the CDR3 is TGTGCCAGCAGTGAGGGACTATCGGGAGGAGATGAGCAGTTCTTC. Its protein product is CASSEGLSGGDEQFF.

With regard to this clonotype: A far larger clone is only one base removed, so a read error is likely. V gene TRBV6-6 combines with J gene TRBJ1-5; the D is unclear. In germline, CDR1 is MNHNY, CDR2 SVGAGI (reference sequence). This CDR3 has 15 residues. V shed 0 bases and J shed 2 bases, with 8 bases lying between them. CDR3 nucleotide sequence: TGTGCCAGCAGTTACTCCGGAACGGGCAATCAGCCCCAGCATTTT. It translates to CASSYSGTGNQPQHF.

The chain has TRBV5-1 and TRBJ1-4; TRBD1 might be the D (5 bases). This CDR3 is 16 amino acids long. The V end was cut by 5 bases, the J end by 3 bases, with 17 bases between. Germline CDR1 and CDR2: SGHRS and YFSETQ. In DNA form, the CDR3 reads TGCGCCAGCAGTTTATTCGGGGGGTTGGCTAATGAAAAACTGTTTTTT. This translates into CASSLFGGLANEKLFF. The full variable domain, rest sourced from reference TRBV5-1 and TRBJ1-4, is KAGVTQTPRYLIKTRGQQVTLSCSPISGHRSVSWYQQTPGQGLQFLFEYFSETQRNKGNFPGRFSGRQFSNSRSEMNVSTLELGDSALYLCASSLFGGLANEKLFFGSGTQLSVL.

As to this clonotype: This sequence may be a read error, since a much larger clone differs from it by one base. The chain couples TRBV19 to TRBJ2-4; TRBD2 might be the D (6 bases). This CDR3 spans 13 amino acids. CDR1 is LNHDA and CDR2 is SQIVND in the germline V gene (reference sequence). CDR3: CASSIRGLNIHYF. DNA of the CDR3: TGTGCCAGTAGTATACGGGGGTTAAACATTCATTACTTC.